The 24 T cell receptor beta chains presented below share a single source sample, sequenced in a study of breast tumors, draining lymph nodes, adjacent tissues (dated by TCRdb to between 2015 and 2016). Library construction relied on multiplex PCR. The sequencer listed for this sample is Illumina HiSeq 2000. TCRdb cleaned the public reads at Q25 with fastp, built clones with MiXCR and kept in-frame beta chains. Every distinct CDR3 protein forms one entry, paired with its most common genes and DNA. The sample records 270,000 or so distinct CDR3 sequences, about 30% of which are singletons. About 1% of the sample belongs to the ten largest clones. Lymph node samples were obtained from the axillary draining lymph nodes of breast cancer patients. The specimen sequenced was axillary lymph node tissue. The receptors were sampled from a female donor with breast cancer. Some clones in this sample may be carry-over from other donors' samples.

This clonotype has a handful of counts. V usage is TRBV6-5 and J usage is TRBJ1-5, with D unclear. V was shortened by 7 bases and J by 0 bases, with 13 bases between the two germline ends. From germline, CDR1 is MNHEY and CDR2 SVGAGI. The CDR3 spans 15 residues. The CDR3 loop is CASKKAEYSNQPQHF. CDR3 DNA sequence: TGTGCCAGCAAAAAGGCAGAATATAGCAATCAGCCCCAGCATTTT.

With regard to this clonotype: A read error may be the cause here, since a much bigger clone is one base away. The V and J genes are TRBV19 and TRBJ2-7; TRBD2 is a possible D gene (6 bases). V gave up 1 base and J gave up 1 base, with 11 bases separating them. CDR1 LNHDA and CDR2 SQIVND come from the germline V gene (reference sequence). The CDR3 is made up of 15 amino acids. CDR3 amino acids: CASSIGGGVSYEQYF. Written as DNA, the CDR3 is TGTGCCAGTAGTATAGGTGGCGGGGTATCCTACGAGCAGTACTTC.

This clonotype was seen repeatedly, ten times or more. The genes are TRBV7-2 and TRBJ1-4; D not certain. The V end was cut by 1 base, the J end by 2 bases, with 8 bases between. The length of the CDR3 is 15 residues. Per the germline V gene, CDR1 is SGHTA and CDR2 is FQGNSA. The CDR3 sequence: CASSLGRRTNEKLFF. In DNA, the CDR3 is TGTGCCAGCAGCTTAGGGCGGAGGACTAATGAAAAACTGTTTTTT.

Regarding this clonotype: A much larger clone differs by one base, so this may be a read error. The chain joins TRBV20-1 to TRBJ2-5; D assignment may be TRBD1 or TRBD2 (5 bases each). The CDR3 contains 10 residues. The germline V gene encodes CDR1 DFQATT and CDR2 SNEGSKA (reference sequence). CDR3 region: CSAWSGTQCF. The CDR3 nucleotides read TGCAGTGCGTGGTCTGGGACCCAGTGCTTC.

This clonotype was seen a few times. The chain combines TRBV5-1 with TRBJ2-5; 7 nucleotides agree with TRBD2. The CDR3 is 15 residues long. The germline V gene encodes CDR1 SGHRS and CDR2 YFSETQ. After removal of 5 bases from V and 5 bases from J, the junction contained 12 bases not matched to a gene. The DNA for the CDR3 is TGCGCCAGCAGTCCCTTCGTCGGGGGGTCGGAGACCCAGTACTTC. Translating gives CASSPFVGGSETQYF. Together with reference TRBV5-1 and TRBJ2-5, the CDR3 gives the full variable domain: KAGVTQTPRYLIKTRGQQVTLSCSPISGHRSVSWYQQTPGQGLQFLFEYFSETQRNKGNFPGRFSGRQFSNSRSEMNVSTLELGDSALYLCASSPFVGGSETQYFGPGTRLLVL.

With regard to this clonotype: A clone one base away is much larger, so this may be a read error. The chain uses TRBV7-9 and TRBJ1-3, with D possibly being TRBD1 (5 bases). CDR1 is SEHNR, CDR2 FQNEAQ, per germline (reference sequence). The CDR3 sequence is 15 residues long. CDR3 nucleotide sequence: TGTGCCAGCAGCCAGCGTAGGGGCAGTGGAAACACCATACATTTT. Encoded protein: CASSQRRGSGNTIHF.

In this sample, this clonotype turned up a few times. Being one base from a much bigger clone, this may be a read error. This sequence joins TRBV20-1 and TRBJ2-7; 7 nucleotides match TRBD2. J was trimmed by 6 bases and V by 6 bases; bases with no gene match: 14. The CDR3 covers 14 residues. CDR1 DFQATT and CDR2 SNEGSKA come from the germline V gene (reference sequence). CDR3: CSAEQTSATSEQYF. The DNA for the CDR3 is TGCAGTGCCGAACAAACTAGCGCCACCTCCGAGCAGTACTTC.

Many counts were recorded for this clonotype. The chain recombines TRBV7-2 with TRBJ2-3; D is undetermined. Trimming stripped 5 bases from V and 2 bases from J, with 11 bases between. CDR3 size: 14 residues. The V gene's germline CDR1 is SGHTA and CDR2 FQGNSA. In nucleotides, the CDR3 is TGTGCCAGCAGCGGGGTGCGGTACACAGATACGCAGTATTTT. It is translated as CASSGVRYTDTQYF.

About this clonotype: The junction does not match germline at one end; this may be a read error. This chain's CDR3 is CSVDRGMRTEAF. The CDR3 coding sequence is TGCAGCGTAGACAGGGGAATGAGGACTGAAGCTTTC. The rearrangement links TRBV29-1 to TRBJ2-6; 8 positions agree with TRBD1. The CDR3 runs 12 residues. Germline CDR1 reads SQVTM; CDR2 reads ANQGSEA.

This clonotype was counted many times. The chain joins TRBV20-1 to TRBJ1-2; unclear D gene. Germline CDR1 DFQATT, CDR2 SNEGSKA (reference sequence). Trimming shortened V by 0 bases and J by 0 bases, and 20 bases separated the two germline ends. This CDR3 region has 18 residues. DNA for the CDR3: TGCAGTGCTAGAGATCCCACCTCCCGGTTGGAGGCTAACTATGGCTACACCTTC. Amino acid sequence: CSARDPTSRLEANYGYTF.

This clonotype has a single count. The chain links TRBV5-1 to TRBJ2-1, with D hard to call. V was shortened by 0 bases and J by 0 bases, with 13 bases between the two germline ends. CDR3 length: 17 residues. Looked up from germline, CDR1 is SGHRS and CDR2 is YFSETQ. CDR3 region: CASSLAVGDGSYNEQFF. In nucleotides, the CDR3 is TGCGCCAGCAGCTTGGCCGTTGGAGACGGCTCCTACAATGAGCAGTTCTTC.

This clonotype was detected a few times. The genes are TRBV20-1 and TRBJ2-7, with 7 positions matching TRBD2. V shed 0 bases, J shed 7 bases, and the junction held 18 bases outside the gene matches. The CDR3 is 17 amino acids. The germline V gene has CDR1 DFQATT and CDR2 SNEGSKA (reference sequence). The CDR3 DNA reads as TGCAGTGCTAGAGATGGAGCCGGGACTACTCTTTATGGGGAGCAGTACTTC. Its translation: CSARDGAGTTLYGEQYF.

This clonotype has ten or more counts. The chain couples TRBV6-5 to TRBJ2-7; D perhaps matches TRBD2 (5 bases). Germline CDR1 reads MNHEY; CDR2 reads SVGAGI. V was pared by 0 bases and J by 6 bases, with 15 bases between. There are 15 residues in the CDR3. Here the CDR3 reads CASSYSRGFGVEQYF. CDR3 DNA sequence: TGTGCCAGCAGTTACTCCCGTGGTTTCGGGGTCGAGCAGTACTTC.

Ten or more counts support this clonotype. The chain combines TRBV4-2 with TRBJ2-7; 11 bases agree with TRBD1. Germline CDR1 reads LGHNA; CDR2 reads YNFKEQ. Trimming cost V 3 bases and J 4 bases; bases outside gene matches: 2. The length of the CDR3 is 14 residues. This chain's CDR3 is CASSQDRGPYEQYF. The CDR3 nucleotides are TGTGCCAGCAGCCAGGACAGGGGGCCGTACGAGCAGTACTTC.

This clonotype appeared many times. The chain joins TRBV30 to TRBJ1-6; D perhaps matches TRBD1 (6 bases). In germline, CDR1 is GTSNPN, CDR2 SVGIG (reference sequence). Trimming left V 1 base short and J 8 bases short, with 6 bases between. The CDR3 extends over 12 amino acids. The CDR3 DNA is TGTGCCTGGAGTGCAGGGGATTCACCCCTCCACTTT. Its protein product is CAWSAGDSPLHF.

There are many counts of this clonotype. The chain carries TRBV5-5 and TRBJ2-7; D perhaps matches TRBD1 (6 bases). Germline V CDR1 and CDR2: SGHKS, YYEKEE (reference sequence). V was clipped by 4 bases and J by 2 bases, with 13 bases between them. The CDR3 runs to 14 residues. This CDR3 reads CASSPRTATYEQYF. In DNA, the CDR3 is TGTGCCAGCAGCCCTAGGACAGCCACCTACGAGCAGTACTTC.

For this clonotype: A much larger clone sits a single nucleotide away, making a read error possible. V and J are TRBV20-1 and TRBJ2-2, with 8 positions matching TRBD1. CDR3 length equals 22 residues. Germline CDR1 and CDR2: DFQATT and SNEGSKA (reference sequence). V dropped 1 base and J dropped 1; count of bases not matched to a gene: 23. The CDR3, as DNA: TGCAGTGCTAGAGCCCCCAAAGGGTTGGACAGGGAACCTTTACTGAACACCGGGGAGCTGTTTTTT. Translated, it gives CSARAPKGLDREPLLNTGELFF.

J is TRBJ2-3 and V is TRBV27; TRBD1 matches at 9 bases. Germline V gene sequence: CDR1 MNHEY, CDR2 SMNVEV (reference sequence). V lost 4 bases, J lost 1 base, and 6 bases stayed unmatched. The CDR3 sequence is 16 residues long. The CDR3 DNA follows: TGTGCCAGCAGTTCACCGGGACAGGGAGGCACAGATACGCAGTATTTT. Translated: CASSSPGQGGTDTQYF.

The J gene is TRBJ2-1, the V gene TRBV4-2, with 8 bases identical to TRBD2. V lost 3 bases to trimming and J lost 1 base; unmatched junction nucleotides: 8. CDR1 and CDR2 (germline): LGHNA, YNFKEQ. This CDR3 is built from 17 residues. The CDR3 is CASSHFISGISYNEQFF. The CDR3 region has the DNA TGTGCCAGCAGCCATTTTATTAGCGGGATATCCTACAATGAGCAGTTCTTC.

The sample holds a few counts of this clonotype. For the CDR3, the DNA is TGTGCCAGCAGCGGCGGGACAGGGGTCACTGAAGCTTTCTTT. It specifies CASSGGTGVTEAFF. The chain has TRBV7-9 and TRBJ1-1; TRBD1 agrees at 10 bases. The CDR3 is 14 amino acids. Trimming took 5 bases from V and 4 from J; bases not matched to a gene: 4. Germline values: CDR1 SEHNR, CDR2 FQNEAQ (reference sequence).

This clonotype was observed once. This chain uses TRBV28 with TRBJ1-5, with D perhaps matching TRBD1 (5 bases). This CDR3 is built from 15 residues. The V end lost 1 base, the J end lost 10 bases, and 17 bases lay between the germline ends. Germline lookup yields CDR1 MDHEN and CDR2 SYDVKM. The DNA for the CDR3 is TGTGCCAGCAGTTTATTTTCCGGGACGGTCGGCCCCCAGCATTTT. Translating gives CASSLFSGTVGPQHF. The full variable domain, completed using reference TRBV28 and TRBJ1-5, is DVKVTQSSRYLVKRTGEKVFLECVQDMDHENMFWYRQDPGLGLRLIYFSYDVKMKEKGDIPEGYSVSREKKERFSLILESASTNQTSMYLCASSLFSGTVGPQHFGDGTRLSIL.

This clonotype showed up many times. DNA of the CDR3: TGTGCCAGCAGCCAGGACAGCGCTCACAATGAGCAGTTCTTC. Protein product: CASSQDSAHNEQFF. The chain recombines TRBV6-5 with TRBJ2-1, with D perhaps matching TRBD1 (6 bases). The V gene lost 6 bases and the J gene lost 5 bases, with 14 bases spanning the gap. This CDR3 comprises 14 residues. The germline gives CDR1 MNHEY, CDR2 SVGAGI.

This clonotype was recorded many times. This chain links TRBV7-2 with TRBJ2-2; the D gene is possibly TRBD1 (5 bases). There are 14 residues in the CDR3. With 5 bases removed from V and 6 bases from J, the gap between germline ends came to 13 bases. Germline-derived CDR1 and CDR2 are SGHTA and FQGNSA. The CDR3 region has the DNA TGTGCCAGCAGCCCCGGACATGAAGCCGGGGAGCTGTTTTTT. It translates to CASSPGHEAGELFF. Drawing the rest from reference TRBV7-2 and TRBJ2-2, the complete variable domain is GAGVSQSPSNKVTEKGKDVELRCDPISGHTALYWYRQSLGQGLEFLIYFQGNSAPDKSGLPSDRFSAERTGGSVSTLTIQRTQQEDSAVYLCASSPGHEAGELFFGEGSRLTVL.

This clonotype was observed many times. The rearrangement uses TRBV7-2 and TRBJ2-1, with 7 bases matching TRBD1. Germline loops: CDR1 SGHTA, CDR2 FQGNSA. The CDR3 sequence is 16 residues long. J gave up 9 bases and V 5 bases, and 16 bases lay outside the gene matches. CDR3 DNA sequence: TGTGCCAGCAGCACAGGTGGAAGGGGGCGGATGATTGAGCAGTTCTTC. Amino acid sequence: CASSTGGRGRMIEQFF.